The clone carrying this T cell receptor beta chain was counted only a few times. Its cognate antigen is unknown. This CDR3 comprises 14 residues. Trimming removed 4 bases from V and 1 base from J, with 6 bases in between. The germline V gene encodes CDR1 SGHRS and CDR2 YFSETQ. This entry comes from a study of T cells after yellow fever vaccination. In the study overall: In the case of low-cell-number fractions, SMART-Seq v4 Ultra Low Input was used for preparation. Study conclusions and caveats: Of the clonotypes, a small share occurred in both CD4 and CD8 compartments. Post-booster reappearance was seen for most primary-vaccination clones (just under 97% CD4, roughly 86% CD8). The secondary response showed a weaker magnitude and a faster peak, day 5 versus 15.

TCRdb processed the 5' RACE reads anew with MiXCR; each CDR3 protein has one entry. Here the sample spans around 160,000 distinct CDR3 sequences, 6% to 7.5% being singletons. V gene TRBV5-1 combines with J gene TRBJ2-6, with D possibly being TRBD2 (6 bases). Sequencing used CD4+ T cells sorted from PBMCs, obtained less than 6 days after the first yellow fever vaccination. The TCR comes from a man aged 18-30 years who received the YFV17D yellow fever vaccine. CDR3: CASSGTSGANVLTF. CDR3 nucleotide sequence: TGCGCCAGCAGCGGGACTTCTGGGGCCAACGTCCTGACTTTC. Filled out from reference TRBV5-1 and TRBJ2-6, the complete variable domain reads KAGVTQTPRYLIKTRGQQVTLSCSPISGHRSVSWYQQTPGQGLQFLFEYFSETQRNKGNFPGRFSGRQFSNSRSEMNVSTLELGDSALYLCASSGTSGANVLTFGAGSRLTVL.